Listed below are T cell receptor beta chains from one sample, sequenced in a study of blood T cell repertoires in COVID-19. The protocol was immunoSEQ multiplex PCR, while the TCRdb copy is restricted to in-frame clones and leaves out a portion. The sample has 250,000 to 350,000 clones, 87% seen once; the top ten hold roughly 2.1%. The source material was peripheral blood. Receptors originate from a man younger than 35 with active or convalescent COVID-19. The CDR3 runs from the conserved cysteine through the conserved F or W. Each record gives: V gene, CDR3 length, J gene, CDR3 protein.

TRBV28	18	TRBJ2-7	CASSSGTSGSWSSYEQYF
TRBV28	16	TRBJ2-2	CASNDPTGVLTGELFF
TRBV7-7	13	TRBJ2-3	CASSDGRRDTQYF
TRBV5-8	17	TRBJ1-1	CASSTGQGGPMNTEAFF
TRBV6-2/TRBV6-3	13	TRBJ2-7	CASSYSGNYEQYF
TRBV10-3	15	TRBJ2-7	CAITATGTRAYEQYF
TRBV19	16	TRBJ1-6	CASSTNPTLRDSPLHF
TRBV6-6	13	TRBJ2-1	CASSYSTGNEQFF
TRBV2	14	TRBJ1-5	CASSIRGHFQPQHF
TRBV12-5	17	TRBJ2-1	CASGLELREVSYNEQFF
TRBV7-2	12	TRBJ1-4	CASSLAREKLFF
TRBV7-6	19	TRBJ2-1	CASSYGLAGAPSSYNEQFF
TRBV27	14	TRBJ1-6	CASSFGQGGSPLHF